This TCR beta chain was recovered during a study of vaccination effects on CD4 cells after COVID-19. CD4+ T cell isolation took place after 10 days of culture. Vaccine administered to participants consisted of two doses of either BNT162b2 or mRNA-1273. Cultures received IL-2 medium that replaced half the medium on days 3 and 7. To note about this clone: Its antigen is unidentified.

Using immunoSEQ multiplex PCR, the repertoire was profiled, and TCRdb retains in-frame clones only, with some absent. This sample carries about 40,000 clones, around two thirds of them seen once, and the ten largest clones take about 8.4%. The germline V gene encodes CDR1 SGHAT and CDR2 FQNNGV. This CDR3 has 14 residues. The V end was cut by 5 bases, the J end by 3 bases, with 10 bases between. This sample comprised CD4+ T cells from PBMCs cultured without peptide, obtained after COVID-19 vaccination. This chain uses TRBV11-2 with TRBJ1-4; the D gene is possibly TRBD1 (5 bases). The TCR originated in a human donor who received a COVID-19 vaccine. The CDR3 here is CASSRDRANEKLFF. CDR3 coding DNA: TGTGCCAGCAGCCGGGACCGCGCTAATGAAAAACTGTTTTTT.